Following are 17 T cell receptor beta chains from one sample sequenced in a study of beta chain features in type 1 diabetes. Study-level findings and limits: Shortening that was moderate but significant affected the TCRB CDR3s of Type 1 diabetes patients in all four CD4+ subsets.

These receptors have no identified antigens. Expressed TCRB transcripts were sequenced because the entire RNA isolate underwent reverse transcription. This table comes from immunoSEQ multiplex PCR, and its TCRdb copy is limited to in-frame clones, with some not included. The sample holds 160,000 or so clones; roughly 9% are singletons and the top ten take under 0.85%. Sequencing was done on a sample of central memory CD4+ T cells from blood. Receptors originate from a woman under 40 with type 1 diabetes.

This clone was recorded a few times. The chain joins TRBV5-6 to TRBJ2-3, with D uncertain. Trimming cost V 1 base and J 4 bases, with 7 bases left between them. This CDR3 has 13 amino acids. The germline gives CDR1 SGHDT, CDR2 YYEEEE. CDR3 region: CASSLLQADTQYF. The DNA for the CDR3 is TGTGCCAGCAGCTTGCTCCAGGCAGATACGCAGTATTTT.

This clone has a handful of counts. V gene TRBV11-2 combines with J gene TRBJ2-7; D is possibly TRBD2 (5 bases). Trimming took off 3 bases at V and 3 bases at J, with 15 bases between the two ends. Germline V gene data show CDR1 as SGHAT and CDR2 as FQNNGV. The CDR3 is 15 amino acids. The CDR3 DNA follows: TGTGCCAGCAGCTTGATGCCGGGAAGAAACTACGAGCAGTACTTC. Encoded protein: CASSLMPGRNYEQYF. The whole variable domain, filled in from reference TRBV11-2 and TRBJ2-7, reads EAGVAQSPRYKIIEKRQSVAFWCNPISGHATLYWYQQILGQGPKLLIQFQNNGVVDDSQLPKDRFSAERLKGVDSTLKIQPAKLEDSAVYLCASSLMPGRNYEQYFGPGTRLTVT.

This clone has more than one count but fewer than ten. The chain uses TRBV9 and TRBJ2-5; 8 nucleotides align to TRBD2. The CDR3 has 17 residues. V lost 3 bases to trimming and J lost 0 bases; unmatched junction nucleotides: 10. Germline CDR1 reads SGDLS; CDR2 reads YYNGEE. The DNA for the CDR3 is TGTGCCAGCAGCGCCGGGAGGCTAGCGGGTTACCAAGAGACCCAGTACTTC. Translation: CASSAGRLAGYQETQYF.

The chain employs TRBV12-5 and TRBJ1-2, with TRBD1 identical over 9 bases. J lost 4 bases, V lost 0 bases, and 6 bases had no gene match. The CDR3 has 16 residues. The V gene's germline CDR1 is LGHNT and CDR2 FRNRAP. The CDR3 region is CASGLVLTGGAYGYTF. CDR3 coding DNA: TGTGCTAGTGGTTTGGTCTTAACAGGGGGCGCCTATGGCTACACCTTC.

This clone turned up a few times. The chain has TRBV5-6 and TRBJ2-7, with 9 bases lining up with TRBD1. Germline lookup yields CDR1 SGHDT and CDR2 YYEEEE. J gave up 1 base and V 4 bases, and 6 bases lay outside the gene matches. The CDR3 is 15 amino acids. The CDR3 here is CASSIGQGYSYEQYF. DNA of the CDR3: TGTGCCAGCAGCATCGGACAGGGGTATTCCTACGAGCAGTACTTC.

The chain's CDR3 is CASSLASQGTTDTQYF. The CDR3 nucleotides read TGCGCCAGCAGCTTGGCCTCACAGGGAACCACAGATACGCAGTATTTT. The chain joins TRBV5-1 to TRBJ2-3, with D possibly being TRBD1 (6 bases). Trimming removed 0 bases from V and 2 bases from J, with 13 bases in between. Germline V CDR1 and CDR2: SGHRS, YFSETQ. The CDR3 consists of 16 residues.

The sample holds a few counts of this clone. The rearrangement joins TRBV29-1 to TRBJ2-1; maybe TRBD1 (5 bases). The CDR3 has 12 amino acids. The ends were cut back, 7 bases at V and 0 bases at J, with 7 bases in the middle. From germline, CDR1 is SQVTM and CDR2 ANQGSEA. The CDR3 here is CSEGSSYNEQFF. DNA of the CDR3: TGCAGCGAGGGGTCCTCCTACAATGAGCAGTTCTTC.

This chain connects TRBV4-1 to TRBJ2-5; D is unresolved. The end of the DNA is better explained by TRBJ2-7, so the J call may be wrong. This CDR3 spans 13 amino acids. Germline loops: CDR1 MGHRA, CDR2 YSYEKL. CDR3 in amino acids: CASSQANSYEQYF. CDR3 bases: TGCGCCAGCAGCCAAGCCAACTCCTACGAGCAGTACTTC.

This clone was counted a few times. The rearrangement joins TRBV18 to TRBJ1-1, with D possibly being TRBD1 (5 bases). This CDR3 has 14 amino acids. Germline CDR1 reads KGHSH; CDR2 reads LQKENI. Trimming took 3 bases from V and 3 from J, leaving 11 bases between them. CDR3 sequence reads: CASSPADKDTEAFF. Written as DNA, the CDR3 is TGTGCCAGCTCACCGGCGGACAAGGACACTGAAGCTTTCTTT. Full variable domain (rest looked up from reference TRBV18 and TRBJ1-1): NAGVMQNPRHLVRRRGQEARLRCSPMKGHSHVYWYRQLPEEGLKFMVYLQKENIIDESGMPKERFSAEFPKEGPSILRIQQVVRGDSAAYFCASSPADKDTEAFFGQGTRLTVV.

This clone occurred a few times. The chain couples TRBV29-1 to TRBJ2-1; TRBD2 is a possible D gene (7 bases). Deletions cut 3 bases from V and 6 bases from J, with 15 bases between. The CDR3 is made up of 14 amino acids. CDR1 SQVTM and CDR2 ANQGSEA come from the germline V gene. CDR3 nucleotide sequence: TGCAGCGTTGATCGGGGGGCTGACCGCAATGAGCAGTTCTTC. It specifies CSVDRGADRNEQFF.

The chain employs TRBV5-1 and TRBJ2-7, with D possibly being TRBD2 (5 bases). The CDR3 has 15 residues. V gave up 0 bases and J gave up 0 bases, with 10 bases separating them. Germline CDR1 reads SGHRS; CDR2 reads YFSETQ. CDR3 coding DNA: TGCGCCAGCAGCTTGGGTCCGGGGAGCTCCTACGAGCAGTACTTC. Encoded protein: CASSLGPGSSYEQYF.

V gene TRBV11-1 combines with J gene TRBJ1-2; 8 positions agree with TRBD1. The CDR3 has 14 amino acids. The germline V gene encodes CDR1 SGHAT and CDR2 FQDESV (reference sequence). V lost 6 bases to trimming and J lost 2 bases; unmatched junction nucleotides: 5. This CDR3 is CASSTGQGNYGYTF. CDR3 bases: TGTGCCAGCAGTACCGGACAGGGAAACTATGGCTACACCTTC.

This clone was seen a few times. This chain links TRBV20-1 with TRBJ2-1, with 8 bases aligning to TRBD2. Germline trimming cut 6 bases from V and 8 bases from J; bases unmatched to any gene: 3. The CDR3 is made up of 11 amino acids. CDR1 and CDR2 from the germline V gene are DFQATT and SNEGSKA (reference sequence). In nucleotides, the CDR3 is TGCAGTGCGAGCGGGAGCGATGAGCAGTTCTTC. Amino acids: CSASGSDEQFF.

J is TRBJ1-2 and V is TRBV7-2; no clear D. The CDR3 is 16 residues long. V lost 2 bases and J 0 bases, leaving 13 bases between the germline ends. Per the germline V gene, CDR1 is SGHTA and CDR2 is FQGNSA. CDR3 coding DNA: TGTGCCAGCAGCTTAACACGGAACCTAGCTAACTATGGCTACACCTTC. Amino acid sequence: CASSLTRNLANYGYTF.

This clone was observed a few times. The V gene is TRBV30, the J gene TRBJ1-1; the D gene is possibly TRBD1 (6 bases). Germline V gives CDR1 GTSNPN, CDR2 SVGIG (reference sequence). Deletions cut 4 bases from V and 0 bases from J, with 9 bases between. This CDR3 is 13 amino acids long. The CDR3 region is CAWTDRMNTEAFF. The CDR3 DNA is TGTGCCTGGACCGACAGGATGAACACTGAAGCTTTCTTT.

The chain recombines TRBV10-2 with TRBJ2-3; 14 bases agree with TRBD2. The junction had 8 bases not matched to a gene; V was cut back by 8 bases and J by 1 base. CDR1 and CDR2 (germline): WSHSY, SAAADI. The length of the CDR3 is 17 residues. The CDR3: CASGTSGRRGGTDTQYF. CDR3 coding DNA: TGCGCCAGCGGGACTAGCGGGAGACGTGGGGGCACAGATACGCAGTATTTT.

This clone turned up a few times. This rearrangement joins TRBV28 to TRBJ1-1; D is perhaps TRBD1 (5 bases). V was cut by 10 bases and J by 0 bases, with 15 bases left in between. CDR3 size: 14 residues. Germline V gene data show CDR1 as MDHEN and CDR2 as SYDVKM. This chain's CDR3 is CATSGLRVNTEAFF. Written as DNA, the CDR3 is TGTGCCACATCAGGGCTTAGGGTGAACACTGAAGCTTTCTTT.